The clone carrying this T cell receptor beta chain was found many times. Constant-region reverse primers amplified full-length variable regions, followed by semi-nested Nested Universal Primer A PCR. TCRdb independently ran MiXCR on the 5' RACE reads; one entry per CDR3 protein. The sample shows 50,000 to 60,000 distinct CDR3 sequences, around 21% of them seen only once. Cells sorted as Tregs were CD4+, CD25+ and CD127-/low. Germline CDR1 reads DFQATT; CDR2 reads SNEGSKA (reference sequence). The ends were cut back, 1 base at V and 0 bases at J, with 21 bases in the middle. The CDR3 loop spans 18 amino acids.

J is TRBJ1-2 and V is TRBV20-1, with D possibly matching TRBD1 (6 bases). The specimen was tumor-infiltrating Tregs sorted from the breast tumor. This clonotype was obtained from a female donor with breast cancer. CDR3 nucleotides: TGCAGTGCTAGAGGGCGACCAAGCGGACAGATTCCTAACTATGGCTACACCTTC. It yields the protein CSARGRPSGQIPNYGYTF.